The 19 T cell receptor beta chains listed next were all sequenced from one sample in a study of CD8 T cells in Susac syndrome. An amount of RNA that ranged from about 0.45 to 1 ug was reverse transcribed with random hexamers. One entry per CDR3 protein results from TCRdb running MiXCR on the immunoSEQ multiplex PCR reads. The data contain 200,000 or so distinct CDR3 sequences, 80% to 95% of them seen just once; the ten biggest clones take up approximately 0.13%. The sample comprised CD8+ T cells from PBMCs. These receptor sequences come from a human donor with multiple sclerosis.

The genes are TRBV27 and TRBJ2-7; 8 bases match TRBD2. Germline CDR1 and CDR2: MNHEY and SMNVEV (reference sequence). The J segment lost 4 bases and the V segment lost 5 bases, leaving 10 bases of the junction unmatched. This CDR3 comprises 15 residues. CDR3 sequence reads: CASSPRPTGGYEQYF. For the CDR3, the DNA is TGTGCCAGCAGTCCTCGACCGACGGGAGGGTACGAGCAGTACTTC.

The chain employs TRBV9 and TRBJ2-5, with 7 nucleotides matching TRBD2. The CDR3 sequence is 15 residues long. The V gene's germline CDR1 is SGDLS and CDR2 YYNGEE. Trimming removed 2 bases from V and 5 bases from J; junction bases left unmatched: 9. This CDR3 is CASSVAGTGGETQYF. The CDR3, as DNA: TGTGCCAGCAGCGTCGCGGGAACCGGGGGGGAGACCCAGTACTTC.

V and J are TRBV15 and TRBJ2-6; a possible D gene is TRBD1 (5 bases). Germline values: CDR1 LNHNV, CDR2 YYDKDF (reference sequence). This CDR3 region has 15 residues. The ends were cut back, 3 bases at V and 3 bases at J, with 9 bases in the middle. The CDR3 reads CATSSRVGGANVLTF. CDR3 nucleotide sequence: TGTGCCACCAGCAGCAGGGTCGGTGGGGCCAACGTCCTGACTTTC.

V and J are TRBV7-6 and TRBJ2-3; possibly TRBD1 for D (5 bases). The germline V and J ends were trimmed by 5 bases and 2 bases, with 8 bases remaining between them. Looked up from germline, CDR1 is SGHVS and CDR2 is FNYEAQ. This CDR3 spans 13 amino acids. Here the CDR3 reads CASSRQFTDTQYF. The CDR3 DNA reads TGTGCCAGCAGCCGACAGTTCACAGATACGCAGTATTTT. Supplemented by reference TRBV7-6 and TRBJ2-3, the full variable domain reads GAGVSQSPRYKVTKRGQDVALRCDPISGHVSLYWYRQALGQGPEFLTYFNYEAQQDKSGLPNDRFSAERPEGSISTLTIQRTEQRDSAMYRCASSRQFTDTQYFGPGTRLTVL.

V usage is TRBV5-4 and J usage is TRBJ2-1, with unresolved D. CDR3 length: 15 amino acids. Trimming stripped 0 bases from V and 5 bases from J, with 12 bases between. The germline V gene has CDR1 SGHNT and CDR2 YYREEE (reference sequence). The CDR3 sequence: CASSLGQVRNNEQFF. The CDR3 bases are TGTGCCAGCAGCTTGGGACAAGTCCGTAACAATGAGCAGTTCTTC.

This clonotype was detected only once. The chain joins TRBV6-5 to TRBJ2-1; tentative D call: TRBD2 (6 bases). CDR1 and CDR2 from the germline V gene are MNHEY and SVGAGI. The CDR3 runs to 12 residues. With 5 bases removed from V and 8 bases from J, the gap between germline ends came to 10 bases. CDR3 in DNA: TGTGCCAGCAGTCTTAGCGGCTATGAGCAGTTCTTC. This gives the protein CASSLSGYEQFF.

The chain is built from TRBV7-9 and TRBJ2-5, with 10 positions matching TRBD2. V gave up 7 bases and J gave up 2 bases; unmatched junction bases: 10. Germline CDR1 is SEHNR and CDR2 is FQNEAQ (reference sequence). The CDR3 loop spans 16 amino acids. For the CDR3, the DNA is TGTGCCAGCACCGAATGGGGAGCGGGAGGGCAAGAGACCCAGTACTTC. Translation gives CASTEWGAGGQETQYF.

This chain connects TRBV9 to TRBJ2-1; tentatively, D is TRBD1 or TRBD2 (5 bases each). Trimming pared 0 bases from V and 3 bases from J, leaving 19 bases between. CDR1 is SGDLS and CDR2 is YYNGEE in the germline V gene. The CDR3 runs to 18 residues. The CDR3 sequence is CASSVAWGSISDYNEQFF. Written as DNA, the CDR3 is TGTGCCAGCAGCGTAGCTTGGGGCTCGATTAGCGACTACAATGAGCAGTTCTTC. Using reference TRBV9 and TRBJ2-1 for the parts outside the CDR3, the full variable domain is DSGVTQTPKHLITATGQRVTLRCSPRSGDLSVYWYQQSLDQGLQFLIQYYNGEERAKGNILERFSAQQFPDLHSELNLSSLELGDSALYFCASSVAWGSISDYNEQFFGPGTRLTVL.

The rearrangement joins TRBV5-1 to TRBJ2-7; TRBD2 is a possible D gene (6 bases). Trimming shortened V by 4 bases and J by 4 bases, and 12 bases separated the two germline ends. The length of the CDR3 is 13 residues. Germline V gene data show CDR1 as SGHRS and CDR2 as YFSETQ. The CDR3 bases are TGCGCCAGCAGCCAGGGACTTAGGTACGAGCAGTACTTC. Its protein is CASSQGLRYEQYF.

The V call is TRBV6-2 or TRBV6-3, the J call TRBJ2-1, with D perhaps matching TRBD1 (6 bases). CDR1 is MNHEY and CDR2 is SVGEGT in the germline V gene. The CDR3 covers 14 residues. The V end lost 5 bases, the J end lost 0 bases, and 8 bases lay between the germline ends. In DNA, the CDR3 is TGTGCCAGCAGTAAGGGGGTCTCCTACAATGAGCAGTTCTTC. Protein sequence: CASSKGVSYNEQFF.

The chain combines TRBV20-1 with TRBJ2-7; 9 nucleotides agree with TRBD2. Germline assignment: CDR1 DFQATT and CDR2 SNEGSKA (reference sequence). The length of the CDR3 is 15 residues. V lost 7 bases and J lost 0; bases outside the gene matches: 10. The CDR3 region has the DNA TGCAGTGTTCGATCGAGCGGGGGGACCTCCTACGAGCAGTACTTC. Its protein product is CSVRSSGGTSYEQYF.

V usage is TRBV6-5 and J usage is TRBJ2-2, with D possibly matching TRBD2 (5 bases). This CDR3 contains 14 residues. Trimming removed 2 bases from V and 5 bases from J, with 9 bases in between. Germline CDR1 is MNHEY and CDR2 is SVGAGI. The CDR3 DNA reads TGTGCCAGCAGTTACGGGAGAACTACCGGGGAGCTGTTTTTT. Its translation: CASSYGRTTGELFF.

The J gene is TRBJ2-2, the V gene TRBV6-5; D is unclear. The CDR3 sequence is 14 residues long. V was trimmed by 6 bases and J by 4 bases, leaving 12 bases between them. The germline V gene encodes CDR1 MNHEY and CDR2 SVGAGI. The CDR3 loop is CASRTMKSTGELFF. CDR3 DNA sequence: TGTGCCAGCAGAACCATGAAATCCACCGGGGAGCTGTTTTTT.

The chain has TRBV11-2 and TRBJ2-1; weak D call: TRBD2 (6 bases). Looked up from germline, CDR1 is SGHAT and CDR2 is FQNNGV. The V gene lost 2 bases and the J gene lost 3 bases, with 23 bases spanning the gap. This CDR3 comprises 19 residues. The CDR3 bases are TGTGCCAGCAGCTTACCGCAGCCCCCTACTAGCCGGTACTACAATGAGCAGTTCTTC. As protein: CASSLPQPPTSRYYNEQFF.

The chain recombines TRBV3-1 with TRBJ2-5; the D gene is possibly TRBD1 (5 bases). The germline V gene has CDR1 LGHDT and CDR2 YNNKEL (reference sequence). This CDR3 comprises 14 residues. The ends were cut back, 0 bases at V and 9 bases at J, with 14 bases in the middle. The CDR3 here is CASSQDGAGLAQYF. CDR3 sequence (DNA): TGTGCCAGCAGCCAAGATGGGGCAGGGTTGGCCCAGTACTTC.

The chain carries TRBV7-8 and TRBJ2-6; D not resolved. CDR3 length equals 15 residues. The V end was cut by 5 bases, the J end by 0 bases, with 8 bases between. In germline, CDR1 is SGHVS, CDR2 FQNEAQ. The CDR3 coding sequence is TGTGCCAGCAGCCCCCCTGGCTCTGGGGCCAACGTCCTGACTTTC. It specifies CASSPPGSGANVLTF.

J is TRBJ2-6 and V is TRBV12-3 or TRBV12-4, with D possibly TRBD2 on 7 matching bases. The CDR3 runs to 18 residues. Trimming stripped 6 bases from V and 1 base from J, with 19 bases between. CDR3 sequence reads: CASRPPRGAASGANVLTF. CDR3 nucleotides: TGTGCCAGCAGGCCTCCCCGGGGGGCTGCATCTGGGGCCAACGTCCTGACTTTC.

The chain combines TRBV9 with TRBJ2-5; D is unresolved. The CDR3 has 13 amino acids. The germline V gene encodes CDR1 SGDLS and CDR2 YYNGEE. Deletions cut 3 bases from V and 5 bases from J, with 11 bases between. The chain's CDR3 is CASSGSPRETQYF. CDR3 in DNA: TGTGCCAGCAGCGGGAGCCCGCGGGAGACCCAGTACTTC.

The J gene is TRBJ2-7, the V gene TRBV5-6, with D perhaps being TRBD1 or TRBD2 (5 bases each). CDR1 and CDR2 from the germline V gene are SGHDT and YYEEEE. The V gene lost 3 bases and the J gene lost 6 bases, with 10 bases spanning the gap. CDR3 length: 12 amino acids. The CDR3 coding sequence is TGTGCCAGCAGCTCCGGGACGGGCGAGCAGTACTTC. It codes for CASSSGTGEQYF.